This T cell receptor beta chain was recorded in a study of CD8+ T cells in alopecia areata. Whole-study results and caveats: Greater clonality was observed in lesional scalp samples, especially alopecia totalis/universalis, versus normal scalp.

Sequencing used cDNA as its template, made by extracting RNA and reverse transcribing it. The table came from immunoSEQ multiplex PCR; TCRdb's copy has only in-frame clones and leaves some out. Found here are about 120,000 clones, approximately 60% of them singletons; the top ten hold more than 5.5%. Details on this clone: As yet, its antigen is unknown.

Per the germline V gene, CDR1 is ENHRY and CDR2 is SYGVKD. This CDR3 has 13 residues. With 2 bases removed from V and 7 bases from J, the gap between germline ends came to 9 bases. Treatment reported: oral pan-JAK inhibitor, 5-10 mg twice daily. Sorting of PBMCs yielded the CD4+ and CD8+ T cells. The clonotype was recovered from a human donor with alopecia areata. This rearrangement joins TRBV10-3 to TRBJ1-5; D not certain. The material was CD4+ T cells sorted from blood, obtained at week 4, from a patient treated with tofacitinib. The CDR3, as DNA: TGTGCCATCAGTGAGGTTGCGGTCCAGCCCCAGCATTTT. Translating gives CAISEVAVQPQHF.